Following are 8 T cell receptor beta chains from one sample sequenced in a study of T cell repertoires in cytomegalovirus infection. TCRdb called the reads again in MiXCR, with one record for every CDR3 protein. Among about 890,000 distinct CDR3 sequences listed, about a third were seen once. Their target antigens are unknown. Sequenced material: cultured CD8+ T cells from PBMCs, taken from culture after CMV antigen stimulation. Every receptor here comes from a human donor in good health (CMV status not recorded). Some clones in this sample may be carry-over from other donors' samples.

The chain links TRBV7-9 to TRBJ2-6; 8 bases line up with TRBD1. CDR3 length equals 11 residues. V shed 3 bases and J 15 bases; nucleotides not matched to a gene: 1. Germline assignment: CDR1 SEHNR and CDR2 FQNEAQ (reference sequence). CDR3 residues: CASSFTGGLTF. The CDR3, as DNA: TGTGCCAGCAGCTTCACAGGGGGCCTGACTTTC.

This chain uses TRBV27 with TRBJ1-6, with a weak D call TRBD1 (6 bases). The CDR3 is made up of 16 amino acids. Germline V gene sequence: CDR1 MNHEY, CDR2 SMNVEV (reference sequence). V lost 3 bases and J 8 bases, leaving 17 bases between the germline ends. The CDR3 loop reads CASSFRQVQGDSPLHF. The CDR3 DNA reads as TGTGCCAGCAGTTTTAGACAGGTCCAAGGGGATTCACCCCTCCACTTT.

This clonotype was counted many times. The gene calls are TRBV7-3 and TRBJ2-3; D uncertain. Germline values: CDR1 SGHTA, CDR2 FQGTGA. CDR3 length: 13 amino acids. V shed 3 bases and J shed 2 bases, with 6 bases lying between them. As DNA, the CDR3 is TGTGCCAGCAGCTTCTTGGACACAGATACGCAGTATTTT. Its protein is CASSFLDTDTQYF. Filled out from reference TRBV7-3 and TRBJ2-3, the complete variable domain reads GAGVSQTPSNKVTEKGKYVELRCDPISGHTALYWYRQSLGQGPEFLIYFQGTGAADDSGLPNDRFFAVRPEGSVSTLKIQRTERGDSAVYLCASSFLDTDTQYFGPGTRLTVL.

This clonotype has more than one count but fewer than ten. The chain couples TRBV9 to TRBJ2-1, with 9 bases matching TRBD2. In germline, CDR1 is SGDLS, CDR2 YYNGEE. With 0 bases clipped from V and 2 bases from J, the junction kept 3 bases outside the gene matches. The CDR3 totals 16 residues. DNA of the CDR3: TGTGCCAGCAGCGTAGGTAGCGGGGGTCCCTACAATGAGCAGTTCTTC. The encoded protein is CASSVGSGGPYNEQFF.

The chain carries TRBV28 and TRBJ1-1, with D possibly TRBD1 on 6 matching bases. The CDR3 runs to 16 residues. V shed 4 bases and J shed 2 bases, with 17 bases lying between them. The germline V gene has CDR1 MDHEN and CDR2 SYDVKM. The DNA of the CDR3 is TGTGCCAGCAGTTCGTACCACGGACAGCTCAACACTGAAGCTTTCTTT. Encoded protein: CASSSYHGQLNTEAFF.

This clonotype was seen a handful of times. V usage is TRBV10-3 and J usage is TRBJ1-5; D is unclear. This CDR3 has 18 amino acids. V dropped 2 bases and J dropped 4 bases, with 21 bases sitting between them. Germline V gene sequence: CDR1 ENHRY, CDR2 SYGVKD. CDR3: CAISEASRAGVLNQPQHF. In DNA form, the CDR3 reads TGTGCCATCAGTGAGGCATCTCGGGCCGGGGTGTTGAATCAGCCCCAGCATTTT.

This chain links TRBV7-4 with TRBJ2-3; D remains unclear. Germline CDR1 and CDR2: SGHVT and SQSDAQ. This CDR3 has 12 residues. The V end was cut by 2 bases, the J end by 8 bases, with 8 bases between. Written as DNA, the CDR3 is TGTGCCAGCAGCTTATTCGTGGGTACGCAGTATTTT. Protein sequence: CASSLFVGTQYF.

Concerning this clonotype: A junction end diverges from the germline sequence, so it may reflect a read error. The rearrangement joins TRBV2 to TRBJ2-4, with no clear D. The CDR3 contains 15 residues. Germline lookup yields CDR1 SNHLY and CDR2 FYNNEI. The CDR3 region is CASTESDEAKNIQYF. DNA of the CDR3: TGTGCCAGCACTGAAAGCGACGAAGCCAAAAACATTCAGTACTTC.